The rows below give T cell receptor beta chains drawn from one sample of a study of T cell responses to AZD1222 COVID-19 vaccine. Some clones are missing from TCRdb's copy, which holds only in-frame ones; the method was immunoSEQ multiplex PCR. The sample records about 85,000 clones, approximately 90% being singletons. The material sequenced was peripheral blood, taken 28 days after the second AZD1222 dose. The receptors shown here come from an adult who received the AZD1222 COVID-19 vaccine. Both conserved end residues are part of each CDR3. A D gene is named only where the DNA matches it firmly. Expanded clones are given a class, and other clones once, few, many or no size at all.

>TRBD2|TRBJ2-3|TRBV27|NA
TGTGCCAGTAGACTAGCGGGAGGTACAGATACGCAGTATTTT
CASRLAGGTDTQYF
>NA|TRBJ2-2|TRBV5-1|NA
TGCGCCAGCAGGGGTAATACCGGGGAGCTGTTTTTT
CASRGNTGELFF
>NA|TRBJ2-1|TRBV7-3|NA
TGTGCCAGCAGCTCCGAGCGCAGCTCCTACAATGAGCAGTTCTTC
CASSSERSSYNEQFF
>NA|TRBJ1-2|TRBV28|NA
TGTGCCAGCAGGGCCTTGACAGCGATCTATGGCTACACCTTC
CASRALTAIYGYTF
>TRBD1|TRBJ1-4|TRBV5-1|NA
TGCGCCAGCAGCTTGGAAGGACAGGGTAATGAAAAACTGTTTTTT
CASSLEGQGNEKLFF
>NA|TRBJ2-7|TRBV25-1|NA
TGTGCCAGCAGGGGGGCAGGGGCGAGAAACGAGCAGTACTTC
CASRGAGARNEQYF
>NA|TRBJ2-1|TRBV18|NA
TGTGCCAGCTCACCACCGGGGAAGGGGGTGGGCGAGCAGTTCTTC
CASSPPGKGVGEQFF
>NA|TRBJ2-1|TRBV7-3|NA
TGTGCCAGCAGCCGCCCCGGGAGCGGATACAATGAGCAGTTCTTC
CASSRPGSGYNEQFF
>NA|TRBJ1-5|TRBV7-8|NA
TGTGCCAGCAGCCCAAGGGGGGTAGGGGGCAATCAGCCCCAGCATTTT
CASSPRGVGGNQPQHF
>NA|TRBJ2-4|TRBV11-1|NA
TGTGCCAGCAGCTTAGTGGGGGAGGCAGGGCTGAACATTCAGTACTTC
CASSLVGEAGLNIQYF
>TRBD1|TRBJ1-2|TRBV5-4|NA
TGTGCCAGCAGCTTCCCGACAGGGCGGACGAATGGCTACACCTTC
CASSFPTGRTNGYTF
>NA|TRBJ1-2|TRBV9|few
TGTGCCAGCAGCGTAGGAGGGGACTATGGCTACACCTTC
CASSVGGDYGYTF
>NA|TRBJ2-3|TRBV4-1|once
TGCGCCAGCAGCCAAGGGTCCTGGAGCGGGAGCACAGATACGCAGTATTTT
CASSQGSWSGSTDTQYF
>NA|TRBJ2-3|TRBV5-1|NA
TGCGCCAGCAATCCTAGTACACTGGGATCGGATACGCAGTATTTT
CASNPSTLGSDTQYF
>NA|TRBJ1-1|TRBV24-1|NA
TGTGCCACCAGTGCCACGGACACTGGGAACACTGAAGCTTTCTTT
CATSATDTGNTEAFF
>NA|TRBJ2-7|TRBV12-3/TRBV12-4|NA
TGTGCCAGCAGTCCGATGGGAGTAGTCGAGCAGTACTTC
CASSPMGVVEQYF
>NA|TRBJ2-7|TRBV7-2|NA
TGTGCCAGCAGCACCACCTCGGTTACCTACGAGCAGTACTTC
CASSTTSVTYEQYF
>NA|TRBJ1-1|TRBV6-5|NA
TGTGCCAGCAGTTACTCCGCCCTGGGGAACACTGAAGCTTTCTTT
CASSYSALGNTEAFF
>TRBD1|TRBJ1-2|TRBV27|NA
TGTGCCAGCAGTCCTCAGGGACAGATCTATGGCTACACCTTC
CASSPQGQIYGYTF
>TRBD2|TRBJ2-1|TRBV10-3|NA
TGTGCCATCAGTGAGTCCGAGGGACTACCAAATGAGCAGTTCTTC
CAISESEGLPNEQFF
>NA|TRBJ1-1|TRBV6-5|NA
TGTGCCAGCAGTTACGTTGGGGGAAACACTGAAGCTTTCTTT
CASSYVGGNTEAFF
>TRBD1|TRBJ2-7|TRBV28|NA
TGTGCCAGCAGCGGACAGGAACCCTACGAGCAGTACTTC
CASSGQEPYEQYF
>TRBD1|TRBJ2-7|TRBV4-1|NA
TGCGCCAGCAGCAAAATGGGAACAGGGGACTACGAGCAGTACTTC
CASSKMGTGDYEQYF
>TRBD2|TRBJ2-7|TRBV15|NA
TGTGCCACCAGCCTATCATGGCGGGGGGCTTACGAGCAGTACTTC
CATSLSWRGAYEQYF
>TRBD2|TRBJ2-3|TRBV7-7|NA
TGTGCTAGCAGCTGGGGACTAGCGGGAACAGATACGCAGTATTTT
CASSWGLAGTDTQYF
>NA|TRBJ2-1|TRBV30|NA
TGTGCCTGGAGTGTAGGGTACAATGAGCAGTTCTTC
CAWSVGYNEQFF
>TRBD2|TRBJ2-3|TRBV11-3|NA
TGTGCCAGCAGCTTAAGACTAGCGGGAGCGGGAGATACGCAGTATTTT
CASSLRLAGAGDTQYF
>NA|TRBJ2-7|TRBV19|NA
TGTGCCAGTAGTATATCGCAACCATCCTCGGGCGAGCAGTACTTC
CASSISQPSSGEQYF
>TRBD2|TRBJ2-1|TRBV7-2|NA
TGTGCCAGCAGTCGGACTAGCGGGAGCAATGAGCAGTTCTTC
CASSRTSGSNEQFF
>NA|TRBJ2-1|TRBV11-2|once
TGTGCCAGCAGCTTAGCGGGAGAGGGCTACAATGAGCAGTTCTTC
CASSLAGEGYNEQFF
>TRBD1|TRBJ1-1|TRBV27|NA
TGTGCCAGCAGTTTAACAAGGACAGGAGGGGGGACTGAAGCTTTCTTT
CASSLTRTGGGTEAFF
>NA|TRBJ2-3|TRBV29-1|NA
TGCAGCGTTGACCAGCGGAGCACAGATACGCAGTATTTT
CSVDQRSTDTQYF
>TRBD2|TRBJ2-1|TRBV14|NA
TGTGCCAGCAGCCAAGTAGCGGGAGTTACCAATGAGCAGTTCTTC
CASSQVAGVTNEQFF
>NA|TRBJ2-1|TRBV6-6|NA
TGTGCCAGCAGTTACCTGTCTAGCGCACATGAGCAGTTCTTC
CASSYLSSAHEQFF
>NA|TRBJ1-5|TRBV15|NA
TGTGCCACCTCCCGTCAAGCTAGCAATCAGCCCCAGCATTTT
CATSRQASNQPQHF
>NA|TRBJ1-4|TRBV5-6|NA
TGTGCCAGCAGCCCCGGACACCTGAGGGGTGAAAAACTGTTTTTT
CASSPGHLRGEKLFF
>NA|TRBJ1-2|TRBV9|NA
TGTGCCAGCAGCGTAGACCCCAGTGGGGATGGCTACACCTTC
CASSVDPSGDGYTF
>TRBD1|TRBJ1-4|TRBV28|NA
TGTGCCAGCAGTCTAGGACAGGGGTGGGAAAAACTGTTTTTT
CASSLGQGWEKLFF
>TRBD1|TRBJ1-2|TRBV5-1|NA
TGCGCCAGCAGCTCCTCGACCGGGACAGCCAATGGCTACACCTTC
CASSSSTGTANGYTF
>NA|TRBJ2-7|TRBV11-2|NA
TGTGCCAGCATGGCGGTGAGCTCCTACGAGCAGTACTTC
CASMAVSSYEQYF
>NA|TRBJ2-3|TRBV4-3|NA
TGCGCCAGCAGCCCCGGATGGGGGAGAGCAGATACGCAGTATTTT
CASSPGWGRADTQYF
>TRBD1|TRBJ1-1|TRBV28|NA
TGTGCCAGCAGTTGGGGGACAGTGAACACTGAAGCTTTCTTT
CASSWGTVNTEAFF
>TRBD2|TRBJ2-2|TRBV19|once
TGTGCCAGTAGTCGACTAGCGGGAGATACCGGGGAGCTGTTTTTT
CASSRLAGDTGELFF
>NA|TRBJ2-1|TRBV24-1|NA
TGTGCCACCAGTGATGCGGACAGACCCTACAATGAGCAGTTCTTC
CATSDADRPYNEQFF
>TRBD1|TRBJ2-2|TRBV3-1/TRBV3-2|NA
TGTGCCAGCAGCCCCTGGCAGGGGGCCACCGGGGAGCTGTTTTTT
CASSPWQGATGELFF
>TRBD1|TRBJ1-1|TRBV28|NA
TGTGCCAGCAGCTTGAGAGGGGGCGCGGCTGAAGCTTTCTTT
CASSLRGGAAEAFF
>NA|TRBJ2-7|TRBV4-1|NA
TGCGCCAGCAGCCCCCGGCAGCGTGCGTACGAGCAGTACTTC
CASSPRQRAYEQYF
>NA|TRBJ2-3|TRBV7-2|NA
TGTGCCAGCAGAGGACCTAGCACAGATACGCAGTATTTT
CASRGPSTDTQYF
>NA|TRBJ1-1|TRBV12-3/TRBV12-4|NA
TGTGCCAGTGCCGGACAGACGAACACTGAAGCTTTCTTT
CASAGQTNTEAFF